A selection of T cell receptor beta chains follows, all from one sample in a study of T cell repertoires in cytomegalovirus infection. TCRdb fed the reads into MiXCR, producing one record per CDR3 protein. The sample lists 400,000 to 550,000 distinct CDR3 sequences, approximately 10% seen once, with roughly 10% in the top ten. The sample consisted of PBMCs. These receptors all come from a human donor in good health (CMV status not recorded). Some clones in this sample may be carry-over from other donors' samples. Both conserved end residues are part of each CDR3. The D gene is left open where the match is weak. The size field is filled for only some rows; it gives once, few, many or a size class.

>TRBV12-3/TRBV12-4|TRBJ2-5|TRBD2|many
TGTGCCAGCCGACTAGCGGGCGGGGAGACCCAGTACTTC
CASRLAGGETQYF
>TRBV20-1|TRBJ1-1|.|many
TGCAGTGCGAGACAGGACCCGAACACTGAAGCTTTCTTT
CSARQDPNTEAFF
>TRBV7-2|TRBJ2-1|TRBD1|many
TGTGCCAGCAGCCCCTCGACAGGGTTGAATGAGCAGTTCTTC
CASSPSTGLNEQFF
>TRBV6-1|TRBJ2-5|.|many
TGTGCCAGCAGCGCCGGATCAAACGGGGAGACCCAGTACTTC
CASSAGSNGETQYF
>TRBV28|TRBJ1-1|TRBD1|many
TGTGCCAGCAGTCAGGACAGGGGAGAAGCTTTCTTT
CASSQDRGEAFF
>TRBV6-1|TRBJ1-1|.|many
TGTGCCAGCAGCGGCCGTCCCAAGGCTGAAGCTTTCTTT
CASSGRPKAEAFF
>TRBV12-3/TRBV12-4|TRBJ1-1|.|many
TGTGCCAGCAGTTTAGCGCCTGAGAACACTGAAGCTTTCTTT
CASSLAPENTEAFF
>TRBV6-5|TRBJ1-2|.|.
TGTGCCAGCAGTTACTCGATGACGGGGAGATCTTATGGCTACACCTTC
CASSYSMTGRSYGYTF
>TRBV7-9|TRBJ2-1|TRBD2|many
TGTGCCAGCAGCTTAGGGGGAGTAAAGGGACTAGCGGGAGGTGAGCAGTTCTTC
CASSLGGVKGLAGGEQFF
>TRBV6-2/TRBV6-3|TRBJ2-5|TRBD2|.
TGTGCCAGCAGTTCCCTCAATGCCCTCAGCGGGAGGAGGGGAGAGACCCAGTACTTC
CASSSLNALSGRRGETQYF
>TRBV6-1|TRBJ1-2|.|many
TGTGCCAGCAGAAACAGGGCCCGGGGCGGCTATGGCTACACCTTC
CASRNRARGGYGYTF